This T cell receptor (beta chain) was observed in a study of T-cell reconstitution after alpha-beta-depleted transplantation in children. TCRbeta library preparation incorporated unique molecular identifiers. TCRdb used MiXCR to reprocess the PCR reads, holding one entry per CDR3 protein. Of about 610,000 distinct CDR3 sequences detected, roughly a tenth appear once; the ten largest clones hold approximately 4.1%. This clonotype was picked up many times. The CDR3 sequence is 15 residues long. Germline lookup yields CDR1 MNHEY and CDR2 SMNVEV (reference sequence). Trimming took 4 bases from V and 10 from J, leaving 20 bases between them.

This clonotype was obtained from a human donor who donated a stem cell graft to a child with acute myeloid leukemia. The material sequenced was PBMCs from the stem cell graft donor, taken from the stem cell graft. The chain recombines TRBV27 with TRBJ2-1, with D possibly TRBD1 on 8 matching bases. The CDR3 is CASSSLQGEGREQFF. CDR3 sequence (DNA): TGTGCCAGCAGTTCTCTACAGGGGGAGGGCCGAGAGCAGTTCTTC.